These 9 T cell receptor beta chains originate from one sample sequenced in a study of blood T cell repertoires in COVID-19. Measured with immunoSEQ multiplex PCR; TCRdb has only the in-frame clones, and not every one. The table has about 200,000 clones, roughly 81% seen once; the top ten hold 4.5% to 6%. The source material was peripheral blood. The receptors stem from a woman in her 70s with active or convalescent COVID-19.

V is TRBV5-1 and J is TRBJ1-3, with a possible D match to TRBD1 (5 bases). The germline V and J ends were trimmed by 4 bases and 4 bases, with 18 bases remaining between them. Germline-derived CDR1 and CDR2 are SGHRS and YFSETQ. The CDR3 spans 16 residues. CDR3 nucleotide sequence: TGCGCCAGCAGCAGCCTCCCAGGGTCAGCAGGAAACACCATATATTTT. Amino acids: CASSSLPGSAGNTIYF.

The rearrangement links TRBV7-9 to TRBJ2-1; 7 bases agree with TRBD2. In germline, CDR1 is SEHNR, CDR2 FQNEAQ (reference sequence). The CDR3 spans 16 residues. V shed 1 base, J shed 5 bases, and the junction held 8 bases outside the gene matches. CDR3 protein: CASSLEVGGPNNEQFF. The CDR3 DNA follows: TGTGCCAGCAGCTTAGAAGTGGGAGGGCCAAACAATGAGCAGTTCTTC.

V gene TRBV9 combines with J gene TRBJ2-3; 12 bases map to TRBD2. CDR3 size: 18 residues. Looked up from germline, CDR1 is SGDLS and CDR2 is YYNGEE. Trimming at V came to 4 bases and at J to 0 bases, leaving 9 bases not matched to a gene. The CDR3 loop reads CASSPHSGTSGSTDTQYF. CDR3 nucleotides: TGTGCCAGCAGCCCACATTCCGGGACTAGCGGGAGCACAGATACGCAGTATTTT. Supplemented by reference TRBV9 and TRBJ2-3, the full variable domain reads DSGVTQTPKHLITATGQRVTLRCSPRSGDLSVYWYQQSLDQGLQFLIQYYNGEERAKGNILERFSAQQFPDLHSELNLSSLELGDSALYFCASSPHSGTSGSTDTQYFGPGTRLTVL.

This clone was seen only a few times. V usage is TRBV2 and J usage is TRBJ1-3; D not resolved. The length of the CDR3 is 15 residues. Trimming stripped 6 bases from V and 0 bases from J, with 12 bases between. CDR1 and CDR2 from the germline V gene are SNHLY and FYNNEI. The CDR3 region is CASRVEGISGNTIYF. CDR3 nucleotide sequence: TGTGCCAGCAGGGTGGAGGGTATCTCTGGAAACACCATATATTTT.

The rearrangement links TRBV19 to TRBJ2-4; TRBD1 agrees at 8 bases. With V trimmed by 8 bases and J by 6 bases, 9 bases remained unmatched. The CDR3 runs 14 residues. Germline V lookup: CDR1 LNHDA, CDR2 SQIVND (reference sequence). Written as DNA, the CDR3 is TGTGCCAGTCGGTCAGGGGGCGGTGGAAACATTCAGTACTTC. It specifies CASRSGGGGNIQYF.

The J gene is TRBJ1-2, the V gene TRBV5-6; D ambiguous. Germline V gene sequence: CDR1 SGHDT, CDR2 YYEEEE. V was clipped by 0 bases and J by 8 bases, with 14 bases between them. CDR3 length equals 14 residues. Here the CDR3 reads CASSLELGAQGYTF. DNA for the CDR3: TGTGCCAGCAGCTTGGAATTAGGAGCCCAGGGCTACACCTTC.

This clone turned up a few times. The CDR3 sequence: CASSYYTGSNTEAFF. In nucleotides, the CDR3 is TGTGCCAGCAGTTATTATACGGGGTCGAACACTGAAGCTTTCTTT. V usage is TRBV6-5 and J usage is TRBJ1-1, with D uncertain. The CDR3 contains 15 residues. Between the trimmed V and J ends, which lost 3 bases and 1 base, there was a span of 12 bases. Germline V lookup: CDR1 MNHEY, CDR2 SVGAGI.

This clone was observed a handful of times. The V call is TRBV28, the J call TRBJ1-1; TRBD1 matches 8 bases. The CDR3 is 15 residues long. J lost 6 bases, V lost 2 bases, and 8 bases had no gene match. Germline V gene data show CDR1 as MDHEN and CDR2 as SYDVKM. The CDR3 reads CASSLLQGAISEAFF. For the CDR3, the DNA is TGTGCCAGCAGTTTACTCCAGGGGGCGATCTCTGAAGCTTTCTTT.

This CDR3 reads CASRQGGTGELFF. The CDR3 DNA is TGTGCCAGCAGACAGGGGGGCACCGGGGAGCTGTTTTTT. This chain links TRBV7-9 with TRBJ2-2; 8 nucleotides align to TRBD1. This CDR3 has 13 residues. The V and J ends lost 6 bases and 4 bases, in that order; junction bases with no gene match: 1. The V gene's germline CDR1 is SEHNR and CDR2 FQNEAQ (reference sequence).